The source of this T cell receptor beta chain is a study of shared clonotypes between healthy human individuals. Points from the study as a whole: The small donor group covered limited genetic and exposure diversity.

CDR3 length equals 14 residues. From germline, CDR1 is SGHTA and CDR2 FQGNSA. Trimming left V 5 bases short and J 3 bases short, with 14 bases between. As to this clone: The antigen is undetermined.

Each sorted subset replicate got 200 ng genomic DNA, roughly 30,000 genomes. Per the authors' pipeline: Quality scores were absent from the junction-only immunoSEQ sequences, so filtering differed. Measured with immunoSEQ multiplex PCR; TCRdb has only the in-frame clones, and not every one. V, J and clone size are those of that table, while D and trimming were read from the DNA. The sample includes some 2,100,000 clones, 90% to 96% of them seen just once. This TCR was sampled from a man aged 18 to 35 in good health. Sequenced input: naive CD4+ T cells sorted from blood. Subset noted: CD45RA+ positively selected. The V call is TRBV7-2, the J call TRBJ2-7; D is possibly TRBD2 (5 bases). CDR3: CASSLGLFVYEQYF. The CDR3 DNA reads as TGTGCCAGCAGCCTCGGACTTTTCGTCTACGAGCAGTACTTC.